A single sample gave rise to the 5 T cell receptor beta chains below, sequenced in a study of blood T cell repertoires in COVID-19. TCRdb keeps only in-frame clones here, not all; method: immunoSEQ multiplex PCR. The sample contains about 270,000 clones, around nine tenths of which appear only once. The sequencing sample was made of peripheral blood. All receptors come from a woman aged 55-69 years who had recovered from COVID-19.

The V gene is TRBV10-2, the J gene TRBJ2-7; 13 nucleotides align to TRBD2. J gave up 7 bases and V 5 bases, and 14 bases lay outside the gene matches. CDR1 is WSHSY, CDR2 SAAADI, per germline. The CDR3 covers 17 residues. The CDR3 loop is CASSYPGLAGTGGEQYF. The CDR3 nucleotides are TGCGCCAGCAGTTATCCGGGACTAGCGGGGACGGGGGGGGAGCAGTACTTC.

The sample holds a few counts of this clone. The V gene is TRBV2, the J gene TRBJ1-6, with D maybe TRBD1 (5 bases). The V gene lost 3 bases and the J gene lost 0 bases, with 24 bases spanning the gap. Germline CDR1 reads SNHLY; CDR2 reads FYNNEI. This CDR3 is built from 21 residues. The CDR3 DNA reads TGTGCCAGCAGTGAGGGTTCTCCGACCGGACACATTAGCTCCTATAATTCACCCCTCCACTTT. This translates into CASSEGSPTGHISSYNSPLHF.

This chain uses TRBV24-1 with TRBJ2-5; D unclear. V lost 3 bases and J lost 1, with 8 bases in between. This CDR3 contains 14 residues. The germline gives CDR1 KGHDR, CDR2 SFDVKD. The CDR3 region has the DNA TGTGCCACCAGTGATCTCGACTTCCAAGAGACCCAGTACTTC. This translates into CATSDLDFQETQYF.

In regard to this clone: The sample has other DNA sequences that encode this CDR3 too. The genes are TRBV5-1 and TRBJ2-7, with 8 bases lining up with TRBD1. CDR1 SGHRS and CDR2 YFSETQ come from the germline V gene. The CDR3 loop spans 15 amino acids. V dropped 0 bases and J dropped 4; count of bases not matched to a gene: 6. CDR3 in amino acids: CASSLAPGGSYEQYF. CDR3 in DNA: TGCGCCAGCAGCTTGGCCCCAGGGGGCTCATACGAGCAGTACTTC.

This clone showed up just once. CDR3 loop: CASASPGFYGYTF. The CDR3 nucleotides are TGTGCCAGTGCCTCTCCGGGGTTCTATGGCTACACCTTC. The V gene is TRBV19, the J gene TRBJ1-2; D gene unclear. Germline V lookup: CDR1 LNHDA, CDR2 SQIVND (reference sequence). The CDR3 covers 13 residues. V was trimmed by 8 bases and J by 4 bases, leaving 14 bases between them.